Listed here is a single T cell receptor beta chain. As yet, its antigen is unknown. 13 Jbeta primers and 60 Vbeta primers were used for the PCR. Profiled with immunoSEQ multiplex PCR; TCRdb holds only in-frame clones, not every one. Of under 150,000 clones detected, 80% appear once; the ten largest clones hold around 4.9%. Germline assignment: CDR1 SGHTA and CDR2 FQGNSA. The ends lost 3 bases at V and 10 bases at J; junction bases unmatched: 9. The CDR3 has 15 residues. These data are taken from a study of cytomegalovirus exposure and HLA in healthy donors. Study findings and constraints: Researchers reported that three CMV-associated chains were confirmed in vitro as CMV antigen-specific.

The sequence was obtained from a male donor in good health and CMV-seronegative. Sequencing used PBMCs. The chain employs TRBV7-2 and TRBJ1-6, with 7 bases matching TRBD1. As DNA, the CDR3 is TGTGCCAGCAGCTTCGACAGGGTGATCAGATCACCCCTCCACTTT. This translates into CASSFDRVIRSPLHF.